This T cell receptor beta chain was recorded in a study of blood T cell repertoires in COVID-19. About the study: The study drew acute and convalescent COVID-19 samples from the United States, Italy and Spain. Sample material is recorded as cDNA or gDNA derived from T cells, B-cell-depleted T cells, or PBMCs.

Original handling: Estimation of nucleated cell counts relied on the amplification of reference gene primers. Clones were sequenced by immunoSEQ multiplex PCR, and TCRdb holds only the in-frame ones, with some missing. V, J and clone size were drawn from that table, and D and trimming were deduced from the DNA. The profile shows roughly 190,000 clones, around 86% of them singletons. This CDR3 is built from 15 residues. Germline CDR1 and CDR2: MNHEY and SVGAGI. The ends were cut back, 7 bases at V and 2 bases at J, with 12 bases in the middle. The sample holds a few counts of this clone. The sample was peripheral blood. The chain has TRBV6-5 and TRBJ2-6; D is undetermined. The receptor was derived from a woman of 80 years or more in a cohort sampled during active or convalescent COVID-19. CDR3 residues: CASISDLAGANVLTF. CDR3 nucleotides: TGTGCCAGCATTAGTGACTTAGCTGGGGCCAACGTCCTGACTTTC.